What follows describes a single T cell receptor (beta chain). Its antigen is unidentified. These data come from a study of cytomegalovirus exposure and HLA in healthy donors. The validation cohort, a group of roughly 120 subjects, included the donors and was separate from the roughly 700-subject first cohort. Study-wide findings and caveats: High sensitivity and specificity were reportedly achieved when the classifier diagnosed cytomegalovirus status.

Clones were sequenced by immunoSEQ multiplex PCR, and TCRdb holds only the in-frame ones, with some missing. The sample has about 200,000 clones; approximately 87% are singletons. The V gene lost 3 bases and the J gene lost 2 bases, with 11 bases spanning the gap. The length of the CDR3 is 15 residues. CDR1 MNHEY and CDR2 SVGAGI come from the germline V gene. J is TRBJ1-5 and V is TRBV6-5, with a tentative D call TRBD1 (5 bases). The sequence was obtained from a woman aged 18 to 35 in good health and CMV-seronegative. Sequences were obtained from PBMCs. Written as DNA, the CDR3 is TGTGCCAGCAGTTATACTCAGGGTGGCAATCAGCCCCAGCATTTT. Translating gives CASSYTQGGNQPQHF.